One and the same sample provided the 2 T cell receptor beta chains below, sequenced in a study of blood T cells in healthy people across ages. With a J-beta primer mix and a sample-barcoded 5' primer, a second PCR ran about 7 to 11 cycles. TCRdb re-derived calls from the 5' RACE reads in MiXCR, one entry per CDR3 protein. This table holds around 900,000 distinct CDR3 sequences, roughly 51% found once. What was sequenced was blood. These receptors all stem from an older woman in good health.

V is TRBV9 and J is TRBJ2-1, with D unclear. The CDR3 runs 13 residues. The V end lost 3 bases, the J end lost 4 bases, and 8 bases lay between the germline ends. Germline assignment: CDR1 SGDLS and CDR2 YYNGEE. CDR3 nucleotides: TGTGCCAGCAGCGGGTGGATGTACAATGAGCAGTTCTTC. This gives the protein CASSGWMYNEQFF.

The chain combines TRBV4-2 with TRBJ2-6; perhaps TRBD2 as D (5 bases). Trimming left V 3 bases short and J 7 bases short, with 13 bases between. The CDR3 loop spans 15 amino acids. CDR1 and CDR2 (germline): LGHNA, YNFKEQ. CDR3 DNA sequence: TGTGCCAGCAGCCAGGGAGCCAATCGAGCCAACGTCCTGACTTTC. This codes for CASSQGANRANVLTF.